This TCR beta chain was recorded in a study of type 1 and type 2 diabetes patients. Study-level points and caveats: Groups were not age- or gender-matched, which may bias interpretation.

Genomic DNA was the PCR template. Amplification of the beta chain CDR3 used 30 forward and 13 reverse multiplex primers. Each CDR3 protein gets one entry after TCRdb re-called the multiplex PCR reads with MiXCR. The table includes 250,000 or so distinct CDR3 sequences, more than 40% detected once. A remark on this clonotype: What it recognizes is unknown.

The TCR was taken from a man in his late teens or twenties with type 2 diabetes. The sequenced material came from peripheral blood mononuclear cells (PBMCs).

CDR3 in DNA: TGTGCCAGTAGTATTTATATACGAGAGACCCAGTACTTC. Protein product: CASSIYIRETQYF. The chain joins TRBV19 to TRBJ2-5; D is unclear. V shed 3 bases and J shed 4 bases, with 9 bases lying between them. CDR3 length: 13 residues. Germline CDR1 and CDR2: LNHDA and SQIVND (reference sequence).